This T cell receptor beta chain originates from a study of blood T cell repertoires in COVID-19. The overall study: Specimens from acute and convalescent COVID-19 originated in the United States, Italy and Spain. In each case, the material was cDNA or gDNA derived from T cells, B-cell-depleted T cells, or PBMCs.

Methods used by the authors: Amplification of reference gene primers was used by the study to estimate nucleated cell counts. Clones were read by immunoSEQ multiplex PCR, and TCRdb kept only the in-frame ones, dropping some. V, J and clone size are taken as reported in that table, and D and trimming were inferred from the DNA itself. The sample includes some 110,000 clones, roughly 86% of them seen just once. Sample: peripheral blood. The clonotype was recovered from a man in his forties or fifties with acute or convalescent COVID-19.

The CDR3 spells CASSKEGASGNTIYF. Here the CDR3 DNA reads TGTGCCAGCAGCAAGGAGGGGGCCTCTGGAAACACCATATATTTT. The chain joins TRBV6-5 to TRBJ1-3; TRBD1 matches 7 bases. There are 15 residues in the CDR3. V shed 6 bases and J 0 bases; nucleotides not matched to a gene: 5. Germline V CDR1 and CDR2: MNHEY, SVGAGI.